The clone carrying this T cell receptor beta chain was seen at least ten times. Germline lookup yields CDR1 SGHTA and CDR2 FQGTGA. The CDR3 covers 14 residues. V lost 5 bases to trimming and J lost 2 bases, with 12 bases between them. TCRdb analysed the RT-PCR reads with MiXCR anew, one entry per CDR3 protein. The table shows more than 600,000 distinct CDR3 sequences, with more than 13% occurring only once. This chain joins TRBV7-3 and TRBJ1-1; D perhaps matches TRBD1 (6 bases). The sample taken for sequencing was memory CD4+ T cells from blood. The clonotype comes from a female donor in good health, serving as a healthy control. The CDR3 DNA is TGTGCCAGCAGCGCGGGACACTCAAACACTGAAGCTTTCTTT. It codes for CASSAGHSNTEAFF.